What follows are 15 T cell receptor beta chains derived from one specimen sequenced in a study of human T cells and chemical hapten exposure. In TCRdb, the RACE reads were re-called with MiXCR into one record per CDR3 protein. The sample lists about 100,000 distinct CDR3 sequences; roughly an eighth were seen once. Time point of the sample: patch test 2, 6 weeks after DPC sensitization. This sample's treatment: therapeutic diphenylcyclopropenone sensitization with weekly scalp DPC. Sequences were derived from whole blood, sampled in connection with sensitization to the hapten diphenylcyclopropenone (DPC). The origin of the receptors is a woman aged 40 to 50 with alopecia areata. Some clones in this sample may be carry-over from other donors' samples.

Ten or more counts support this clonotype. This chain uses TRBV6-1 with TRBJ2-1; a weak D match, TRBD1 (6 bases). CDR1 is MNHNS and CDR2 is SASEGT in the germline V gene. CDR3 length equals 13 residues. Between the trimmed V and J ends, which lost 4 bases and 4 bases, there was a span of 8 bases. The CDR3 sequence is CASSATGYNEQFF. DNA for the CDR3: TGTGCCAGCAGTGCGACAGGATACAATGAGCAGTTCTTC.

The chain couples TRBV30 to TRBJ1-2, with 8 bases fitting TRBD1. Trimming cost V 7 bases and J 7 bases; bases outside gene matches: 17. Germline lookup yields CDR1 GTSNPN and CDR2 SVGIG (reference sequence). This CDR3 is built from 15 residues. Here the CDR3 DNA reads TGTGCCTCCACCGGAATGCAGGGGGCTCTATCTGGCTACACCTTC. Amino acids: CASTGMQGALSGYTF.

This clonotype was recorded many times. This rearrangement joins TRBV4-1 to TRBJ2-1; the match to TRBD2 covers 7 bases. V lost 4 bases, J lost 8 bases, and 17 bases stayed unmatched. Germline values: CDR1 MGHRA, CDR2 YSYEKL. This CDR3 spans 17 amino acids. DNA for the CDR3: TGCGCCAGCAGCCGCTTAGACATGGGACTACCCGGACATGAGCAGTTCTTC. Residues: CASSRLDMGLPGHEQFF.

This clonotype was detected a few times. The chain couples TRBV2 to TRBJ2-2; D remains unclear. Deletions cut 3 bases from V and 6 bases from J, with 5 bases between. The CDR3 length is 12 residues. Germline V gives CDR1 SNHLY, CDR2 FYNNEI. The CDR3 nucleotides are TGTGCCAGCAGTGAGGGTCCCGGGGAGCTGTTTTTT. Translating it yields CASSEGPGELFF. Drawing the rest from reference TRBV2 and TRBJ2-2, the complete variable domain is EPEVTQTPSHQVTQMGQEVILRCVPISNHLYFYWYRQILGQKVEFLVSFYNNEISEKSEIFDDQFSVERPDGSNFTLKIRSTKLEDSAMYFCASSEGPGELFFGEGSRLTVL.

This clonotype showed up just a few times. The chain recombines TRBV2 with TRBJ1-6, with D unclear. This CDR3 has 14 amino acids. CDR1 and CDR2 (germline): SNHLY, FYNNEI. V was pared by 6 bases and J by 7 bases, with 13 bases between. This CDR3 reads CASSPLRENSPLHF. DNA for the CDR3: TGTGCCAGCAGCCCCCTCCGAGAGAATTCACCCCTCCACTTT. The complete variable domain, with remaining parts taken from reference TRBV2 and TRBJ1-6, reads EPEVTQTPSHQVTQMGQEVILRCVPISNHLYFYWYRQILGQKVEFLVSFYNNEISEKSEIFDDQFSVERPDGSNFTLKIRSTKLEDSAMYFCASSPLRENSPLHFGNGTRLTVT.

This clonotype turned up a few times. This sequence joins TRBV27 and TRBJ1-6; D unresolved. The V end was cut by 5 bases, the J end by 0 bases, with 11 bases between. The CDR3 runs to 16 residues. The germline V gene encodes CDR1 MNHEY and CDR2 SMNVEV (reference sequence). DNA of the CDR3: TGTGCCAGCAGTCCCCGCGGGATCTCCTATAATTCACCCCTCCACTTT. Translating gives CASSPRGISYNSPLHF.

Concerning this clonotype itself: A much larger clone is a single base away; this may be a read error. J is TRBJ1-1 and V is TRBV24-1, with 8 bases fitting TRBD1. Germline CDR1 reads KGHDR; CDR2 reads SFDVKD. The CDR3 consists of 14 residues. V dropped 10 bases and J dropped 4; count of bases not matched to a gene: 10. DNA of the CDR3: TGTGCCACATCCTCCGGACAGGGTTGCACTGAAGCTTTCTTT. This sequence encodes CATSSGQGCTEAFF.

This clonotype was found many times. V gene TRBV6-2 or TRBV6-3 combines with J gene TRBJ2-5, with D possibly matching TRBD2 (5 bases). The germline V gene has CDR1 MNHEY and CDR2 SVGEGT. The V end was cut by 2 bases, the J end by 2 bases, with 9 bases between. The CDR3 consists of 14 residues. CDR3 in DNA: TGTGCCAGCAGTTACGCTAGCCGTCAAGAGACCCAGTACTTC. Protein: CASSYASRQETQYF.

The CDR3 sequence: CASTRDGTLQYF. The CDR3 DNA reads TGTGCCAGCACTAGGGACGGGACTCTGCAGTATTTT. This chain joins TRBV5-4 and TRBJ2-3; tentatively, D is TRBD2 (6 bases). Germline loops: CDR1 SGHNT, CDR2 YYREEE (reference sequence). The CDR3 is made up of 12 amino acids. Deletions cut 6 bases from V and 11 bases from J, with 16 bases between.

This chain joins TRBV12-3 or TRBV12-4 and TRBJ1-4, with 7 bases aligning to TRBD1. This CDR3 spans 14 amino acids. The V segment lost 3 bases and the J segment 7 bases; nucleotides outside the gene matches: 5. The DNA of the CDR3 is TGTGCCAGCAGTTTCCCGGGACAGCCTGAAAAACTGTTTTTT. Amino acid sequence: CASSFPGQPEKLFF.

This chain links TRBV7-9 with TRBJ1-2, with D hard to call. Trimming cost V 6 bases and J 5 bases, with 13 bases left between them. The CDR3 extends over 13 amino acids. CDR1 is SEHNR, CDR2 FQNEAQ, per germline (reference sequence). The CDR3 DNA follows: TGTGCCAGCAGGGATGGCGTTTTATATGGCTACACCTTC. Residues: CASRDGVLYGYTF.

This clonotype was recorded at least ten times. V is TRBV12-3 or TRBV12-4 and J is TRBJ2-2; D remains unclear. This CDR3 is built from 12 residues. Trimming took 3 bases from V and 4 from J, leaving 3 bases between them. Here the CDR3 DNA reads TGTGCCAGCAGTTTCGGCACCGGGGAGCTGTTTTTT. Its protein is CASSFGTGELFF.

This clonotype was observed many times. V gene TRBV28 combines with J gene TRBJ2-1, with 11 bases aligning to TRBD2. Germline V CDR1 and CDR2: MDHEN, SYDVKM. The CDR3 covers 16 residues. V was clipped by 2 bases and J by 7 bases; unmatched bases: 7. In DNA form, the CDR3 reads TGTGCCAGCAGTTTACCTGCCGGGACTAGCGGAAATGAGCAGTTCTTC. It encodes CASSLPAGTSGNEQFF.

In its sample, this clonotype was seen many times. The chain joins TRBV7-2 to TRBJ1-3, with TRBD1 matching over 7 bases. Germline CDR1 reads SGHTA; CDR2 reads FQGNSA. J gave up 0 bases and V 5 bases, and 10 bases lay outside the gene matches. There are 17 residues in the CDR3. The DNA for the CDR3 is TGTGCCAGCAGCGCGCGACAGGGTGTTAACTCTGGAAACACCATATATTTT. Residues: CASSARQGVNSGNTIYF.

This clonotype turned up a few times. The gene calls are TRBV6-4 and TRBJ1-4; 11 bases are shared with TRBD1. J lost 3 bases, V lost 7 bases, and 13 bases had no gene match. Germline CDR1 reads MRHNA; CDR2 reads SNTAGT. This CDR3 region has 18 residues. CDR3 amino acids: CASKDLSDRGPSNEKLFF. The CDR3 nucleotides are TGTGCCAGCAAAGACTTATCGGACAGGGGGCCTTCTAATGAAAAACTGTTTTTT.